This entry lists 2 T cell receptor beta chains sequenced from one sample in a study of control samples from healthy donors and cancer patients (dated by TCRdb to the early 2020s). Libraries were made using the immunoSEQ multiplex PCR assay. As stored in TCRdb, this immuneACCESS dataset retains in-frame rearrangements with V and J assigned. A fraction of the clones does not appear; measured against another copy, unresolved V genes explain less than half of the discrepancy, and the remainder lacks a known reason. The sample table contains 57,000 or so clones; only one count was recorded for 85% to 90% of them. The ten top clones hold around 5.9% of the sample. Sequencing used PBMCs. The receptors shown here come from a man aged 55 to 69 with colorectal cancer.

V usage is TRBV12-3 or TRBV12-4 and J usage is TRBJ1-4, with no clear D. This CDR3 is 12 amino acids long. Deletions cut 6 bases from V and 7 bases from J, with 9 bases between. The CDR3 region is CASSLGSEKLFF. The CDR3 coding sequence is TGTGCCAGCAGCTTGGGATCTGAAAAACTGTTTTTT.

The CDR3 DNA follows: TGCGCCAGCAGTCCCTCTGGGGCAGGGAACACTGAAGCTTTCTTT. Translation gives CASSPSGAGNTEAFF. The chain recombines TRBV4-3 with TRBJ1-1; D is possibly TRBD1 (5 bases). This CDR3 has 15 residues. Trimming took off 6 bases at V and 1 base at J, with 15 bases between the two ends. In germline, CDR1 is LGHNA, CDR2 YSLEER.